The clone carrying this TCR beta chain appeared a few times. Its target is unknown. Memory CD4+ cells were defined as CD4+CD45RO+CD25-. V lost 1 base to trimming and J lost 10 bases, with 8 bases between them. Germline CDR1 is MDHEN and CDR2 is SYDVKM. The CDR3 length is 11 residues. Semi-nested PCR with Nested Universal Primer A followed constant-region reverse priming of full-length variable regions. TCRdb re-analysed the 5' RACE reads in MiXCR, keeping a single row per CDR3 protein. The sample carries approximately 30,000 distinct CDR3 sequences, around 22% recorded once. Study conclusions and caveats: Tumor memory CD4+ T cell TCR gene usage was found to cluster with blood and lymph node memory CD4+ cells and with lymph node naive CD4+ cells. The larger cohort examined one V-J beta rearrangement, not whole repertoires.

The sample taken for sequencing was memory CD4+ T cells sorted from blood. As to subset: memory CD4+ T cells, CD4+CD45RO+CD25-. This TCR derives from a female donor with breast cancer. The chain carries TRBV28 and TRBJ2-7; D gene uncertain. The CDR3 coding sequence is TGTGCCAGCAGTTTATCCGGGCAACAGTACTTC. Translated: CASSLSGQQYF.